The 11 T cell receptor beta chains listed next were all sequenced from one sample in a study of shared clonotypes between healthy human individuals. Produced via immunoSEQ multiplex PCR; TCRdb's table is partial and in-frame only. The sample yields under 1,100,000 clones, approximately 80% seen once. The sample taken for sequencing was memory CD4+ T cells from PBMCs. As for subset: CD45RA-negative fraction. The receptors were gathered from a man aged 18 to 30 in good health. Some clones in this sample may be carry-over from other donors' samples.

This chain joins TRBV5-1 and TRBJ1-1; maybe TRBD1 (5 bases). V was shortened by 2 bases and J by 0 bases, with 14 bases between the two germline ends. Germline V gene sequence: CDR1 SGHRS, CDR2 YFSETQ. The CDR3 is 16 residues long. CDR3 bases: TGCGCCAGCAGCTTTGCGGGGAGGGGAATGAACACTGAAGCTTTCTTT. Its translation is CASSFAGRGMNTEAFF.

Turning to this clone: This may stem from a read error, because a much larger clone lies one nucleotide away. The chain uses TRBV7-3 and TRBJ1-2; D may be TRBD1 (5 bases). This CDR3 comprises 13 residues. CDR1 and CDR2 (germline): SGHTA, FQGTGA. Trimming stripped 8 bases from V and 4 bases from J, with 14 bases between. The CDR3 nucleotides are TGTGCCAGCGGGGGATCAGGGTTCTATGGCTACACCTTC. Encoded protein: CASGGSGFYGYTF.

As DNA, the CDR3 is TGCGCCAGCATCCGGGGGTACGAAGGAGGGTCTGAAGCTTTCTTT. Its translation: CASIRGYEGGSEAFF. The rearrangement uses TRBV5-1 and TRBJ1-1; TRBD1 might be the D (5 bases). CDR3 length equals 15 residues. In germline, CDR1 is SGHRS, CDR2 YFSETQ. V gave up 6 bases and J gave up 6 bases, with 21 bases separating them.

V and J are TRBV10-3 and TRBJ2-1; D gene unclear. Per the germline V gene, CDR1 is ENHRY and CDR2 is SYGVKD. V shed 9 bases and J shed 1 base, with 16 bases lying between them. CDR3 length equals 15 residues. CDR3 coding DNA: TGTGCCATTAAGCTCACGCCCGGTTCCTACAATGAGCAGTTCTTC. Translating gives CAIKLTPGSYNEQFF.

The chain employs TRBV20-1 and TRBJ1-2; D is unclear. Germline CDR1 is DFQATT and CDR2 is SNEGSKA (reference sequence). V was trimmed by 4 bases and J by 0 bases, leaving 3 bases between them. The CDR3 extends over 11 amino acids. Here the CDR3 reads CSATSNYGYTF. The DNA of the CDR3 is TGCAGTGCTACTTCTAACTATGGCTACACCTTC.

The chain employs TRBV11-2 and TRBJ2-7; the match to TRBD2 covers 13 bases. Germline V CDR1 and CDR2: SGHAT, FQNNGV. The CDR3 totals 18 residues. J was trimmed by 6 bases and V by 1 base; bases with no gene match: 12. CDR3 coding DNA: TGTGCCAGCAGCTTAGCGAGCAGACTAGCGGGAGGTATACCCGAGCAGTACTTC. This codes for CASSLASRLAGGIPEQYF. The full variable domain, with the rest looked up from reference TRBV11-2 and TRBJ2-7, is EAGVAQSPRYKIIEKRQSVAFWCNPISGHATLYWYQQILGQGPKLLIQFQNNGVVDDSQLPKDRFSAERLKGVDSTLKIQPAKLEDSAVYLCASSLASRLAGGIPEQYFGPGTRLTVT.

The CDR3 protein is CASSGQGDTEAFF. CDR3 nucleotide sequence: TGTGCCAGCAGTGGACAGGGCGACACTGAAGCTTTCTTT. V is TRBV2 and J is TRBJ1-1; 7 positions match TRBD1. V trimming: 4 bases; J trimming: 3 bases; junction bases outside the gene matches: 2. Germline assignment: CDR1 SNHLY and CDR2 FYNNEI. This CDR3 is built from 13 residues.

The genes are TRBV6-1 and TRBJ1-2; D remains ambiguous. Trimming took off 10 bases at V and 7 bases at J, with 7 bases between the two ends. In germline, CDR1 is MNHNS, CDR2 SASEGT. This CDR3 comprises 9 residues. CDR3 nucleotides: TGTGCCAAACCAGTTGGCTACACCTTC. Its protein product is CAKPVGYTF.

CDR3: CAIRKRNQETQYF. The CDR3 region has the DNA TGTGCCATCCGAAAGCGGAATCAAGAGACCCAGTACTTC. This chain joins TRBV27 and TRBJ2-5; the D gene is possibly TRBD2 (5 bases). Per germline, CDR1 MNHEY and CDR2 SMNVEV (reference sequence). Trimming took off 10 bases at V and 2 bases at J, with 14 bases between the two ends. The CDR3 is 13 residues long.

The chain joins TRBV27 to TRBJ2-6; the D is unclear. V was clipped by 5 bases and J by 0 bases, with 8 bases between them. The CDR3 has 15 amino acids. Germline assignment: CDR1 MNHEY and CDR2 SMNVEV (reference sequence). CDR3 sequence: CASSLGSSGANVLTF. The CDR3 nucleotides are TGTGCCAGCAGTCTCGGTAGCTCTGGGGCCAACGTCCTGACTTTC.

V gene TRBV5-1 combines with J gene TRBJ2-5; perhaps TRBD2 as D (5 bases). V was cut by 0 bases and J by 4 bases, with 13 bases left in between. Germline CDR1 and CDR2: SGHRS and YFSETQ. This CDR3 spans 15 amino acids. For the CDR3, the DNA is TGCGCCAGCAGCTTGGGCTCACTAGTTGTAGAGACCCAGTACTTC. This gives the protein CASSLGSLVVETQYF. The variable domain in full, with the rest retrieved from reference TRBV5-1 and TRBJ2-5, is KAGVTQTPRYLIKTRGQQVTLSCSPISGHRSVSWYQQTPGQGLQFLFEYFSETQRNKGNFPGRFSGRQFSNSRSEMNVSTLELGDSALYLCASSLGSLVVETQYFGPGTRLLVL.